The 10 T cell receptor beta chains presented below share a single source sample, sequenced in a study of OX40 agonist ivuxolimab in advanced cancers. The method was immunoSEQ multiplex PCR; TCRdb's version includes in-frame clones alone and lacks a portion of them. The sample records tens of thousands of clones, around 93% being singletons. Here the sequenced sample was CD4+ or CD8+ T cells sorted from blood, taken in a trial of the OX40 agonist ivuxolimab. The receptors shown here come from an adult with an advanced solid tumor such as melanoma, head and neck, liver or kidney cancer.

This clone was detected only once. This chain links TRBV7-2 with TRBJ2-4; D might be TRBD1 or TRBD2, each matching 6 bases. Trimming removed 1 base from V and 15 bases from J, with 19 bases in between. CDR1 and CDR2 (germline): SGHTA, FQGNSA. The CDR3 is 14 amino acids. The CDR3: CASSLEGWGHGRYF. The CDR3 DNA reads as TGTGCCAGCAGCTTAGAGGGGTGGGGACACGGGAGGTACTTC.

This chain links TRBV9 with TRBJ2-7, with TRBD2 matching 8 bases. This CDR3 is 16 amino acids long. Germline V gene lookup returns CDR1 SGDLS and CDR2 YYNGEE. V shed 0 bases and J 6 bases; nucleotides not matched to a gene: 11. CDR3 residues: CASSVAGAGEVAEQYF. Here the CDR3 DNA reads TGTGCCAGCAGCGTAGCTGGAGCGGGAGAGGTTGCCGAGCAGTACTTC.

J is TRBJ2-2 and V is TRBV5-1; 10 bases are a match to TRBD2. The V segment lost 0 bases and the J segment 2 bases; nucleotides outside the gene matches: 7. The germline V gene has CDR1 SGHRS and CDR2 YFSETQ. This CDR3 region has 18 residues. The CDR3 DNA is TGCGCCAGCAGCTTGGTGGCTAGCGGGAGTGGAAACACCGGGGAGCTGTTTTTT. It specifies CASSLVASGSGNTGELFF.

This clone was seen only once. The rearrangement uses TRBV6-5 and TRBJ1-1; the D gene is possibly TRBD1 (6 bases). Trimming pared 5 bases from V and 11 bases from J, leaving 15 bases between. CDR1 and CDR2 from the germline V gene are MNHEY and SVGAGI. This CDR3 has 12 residues. The CDR3 nucleotides read TGTGCCAGCAGTCCTACAGGGTACGTGGCTTTCTTT. Translation: CASSPTGYVAFF.

The chain carries TRBV11-2 and TRBJ2-7, with D uncertain. The germline gives CDR1 SGHAT, CDR2 FQNNGV. Deletions cut 2 bases from V and 2 bases from J, with 7 bases between. The CDR3 covers 13 residues. The CDR3 sequence is CASSLQTAYEQYF. The CDR3, as DNA: TGTGCCAGCAGCTTACAAACGGCCTACGAGCAGTACTTC. Looking up the rest from reference TRBV11-2 and TRBJ2-7 gives the full variable domain: EAGVAQSPRYKIIEKRQSVAFWCNPISGHATLYWYQQILGQGPKLLIQFQNNGVVDDSQLPKDRFSAERLKGVDSTLKIQPAKLEDSAVYLCASSLQTAYEQYFGPGTRLTVT.

The gene calls are TRBV27 and TRBJ2-7; unclear D gene. CDR1 is MNHEY and CDR2 is SMNVEV in the germline V gene (reference sequence). This CDR3 region has 16 residues. The V end was cut by 2 bases, the J end by 6 bases, with 20 bases between. The CDR3 spells CASSLPSNYRAGEQYF. The CDR3 region has the DNA TGTGCCAGCAGTTTACCCTCGAACTATAGGGCTGGCGAGCAGTACTTC.

J is TRBJ1-1 and V is TRBV7-6; weak D call: TRBD1 (6 bases). CDR1 SGHVS and CDR2 FNYEAQ come from the germline V gene. The CDR3 runs to 14 residues. Trimming cost V 5 bases and J 1 base, with 11 bases left between them. The DNA for the CDR3 is TGTGCCAGCAGCCCGTACAGGGAGAACACTGAAGCTTTCTTT. It yields the protein CASSPYRENTEAFF.

V gene TRBV28 combines with J gene TRBJ1-2; D unclear. The CDR3 contains 13 residues. Between the trimmed V and J ends, which lost 2 bases and 10 bases, there was a span of 14 bases. The V gene's germline CDR1 is MDHEN and CDR2 SYDVKM. CDR3 protein: CASSLGQVGIYTF. The CDR3 DNA is TGTGCCAGCAGTTTAGGCCAGGTCGGTATCTACACCTTC.

V usage is TRBV7-9 and J usage is TRBJ2-6; D assignment may be TRBD1 or TRBD2 (5 bases each). Germline CDR1 SEHNR, CDR2 FQNEAQ (reference sequence). The CDR3 sequence is 19 residues long. Trimming pared 6 bases from V and 0 bases from J, leaving 21 bases between. The CDR3 DNA reads as TGTGCCAGCAGACCACATACAGGAAAGGGGAGCTCTGGGGCCAACGTCCTGACTTTC. Translated: CASRPHTGKGSSGANVLTF.

This chain uses TRBV7-9 with TRBJ1-6; D possibly corresponds to TRBD1 (5 bases). This CDR3 has 15 residues. Deletions cut 6 bases from V and 4 bases from J, with 13 bases between. Germline V lookup: CDR1 SEHNR, CDR2 FQNEAQ (reference sequence). The CDR3 here is CASRSGTAYNSPLHF. The CDR3 coding sequence is TGTGCCAGCAGATCCGGGACGGCATATAATTCACCCCTCCACTTT.